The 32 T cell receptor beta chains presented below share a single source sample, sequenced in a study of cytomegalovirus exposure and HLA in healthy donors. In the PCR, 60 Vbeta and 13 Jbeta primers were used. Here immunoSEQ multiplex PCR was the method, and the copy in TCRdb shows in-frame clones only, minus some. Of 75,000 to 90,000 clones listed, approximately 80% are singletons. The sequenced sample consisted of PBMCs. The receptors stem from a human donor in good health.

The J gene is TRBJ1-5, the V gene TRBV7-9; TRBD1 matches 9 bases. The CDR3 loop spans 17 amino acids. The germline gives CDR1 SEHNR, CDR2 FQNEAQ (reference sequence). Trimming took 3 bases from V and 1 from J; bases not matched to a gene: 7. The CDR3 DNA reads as TGTGCCAGCAGCTTCGCACAGGGGGCCAGGAGCAATCAGCCCCAGCATTTT. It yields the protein CASSFAQGARSNQPQHF.

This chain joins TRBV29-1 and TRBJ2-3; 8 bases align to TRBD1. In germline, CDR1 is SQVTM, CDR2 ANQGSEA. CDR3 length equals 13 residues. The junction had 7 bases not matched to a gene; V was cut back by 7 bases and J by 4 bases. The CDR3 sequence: CSGGRGRADTQYF. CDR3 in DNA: TGCAGCGGTGGCAGGGGGCGAGCAGATACGCAGTATTTT.

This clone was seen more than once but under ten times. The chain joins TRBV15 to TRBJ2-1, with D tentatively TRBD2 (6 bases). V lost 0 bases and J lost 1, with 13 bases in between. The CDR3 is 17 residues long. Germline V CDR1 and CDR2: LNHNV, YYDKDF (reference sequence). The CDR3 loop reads CATSRDFIGGSYNEQFF. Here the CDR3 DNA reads TGTGCCACCAGCAGAGATTTTATCGGGGGATCCTACAATGAGCAGTTCTTC.

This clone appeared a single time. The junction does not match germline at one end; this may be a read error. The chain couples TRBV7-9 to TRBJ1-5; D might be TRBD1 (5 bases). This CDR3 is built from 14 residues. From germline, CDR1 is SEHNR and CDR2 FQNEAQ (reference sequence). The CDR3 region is CASSHQGQGQPQNF. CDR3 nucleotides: TGTGCCAGCAGCCACCAGGGCCAGGGTCAGCCCCAGAATTTT.

CDR3 region: CASSADRMNTEAFF. In DNA, the CDR3 is TGTGCCAGCAGCGCGGACAGGATGAACACTGAAGCTTTCTTT. The gene calls are TRBV9 and TRBJ1-1; 7 positions agree with TRBD1. Trimming removed 3 bases from V and 0 bases from J; junction bases left unmatched: 2. This CDR3 has 14 amino acids. Germline V gene lookup returns CDR1 SGDLS and CDR2 YYNGEE.

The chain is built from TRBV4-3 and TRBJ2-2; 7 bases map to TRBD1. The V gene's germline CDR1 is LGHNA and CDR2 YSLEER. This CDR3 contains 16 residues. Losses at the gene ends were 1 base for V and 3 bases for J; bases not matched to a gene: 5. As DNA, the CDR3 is TGCGCCAGCAGCCAAGTGCGAGGGGGCGACACCGGGGAGCTGTTTTTT. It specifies CASSQVRGGDTGELFF.

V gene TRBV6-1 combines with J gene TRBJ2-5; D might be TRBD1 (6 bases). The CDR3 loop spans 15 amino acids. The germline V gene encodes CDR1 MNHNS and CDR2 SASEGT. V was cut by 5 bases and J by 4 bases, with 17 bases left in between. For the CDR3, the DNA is TGTGCCAGCAGTTCCATGAGCAGGGGCGGAGAGACCCAGTACTTC. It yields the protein CASSSMSRGGETQYF.

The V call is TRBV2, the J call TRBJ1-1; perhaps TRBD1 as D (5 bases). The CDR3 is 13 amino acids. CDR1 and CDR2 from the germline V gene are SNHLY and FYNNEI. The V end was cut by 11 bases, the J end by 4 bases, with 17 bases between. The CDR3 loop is CAQRGGGITEAFF. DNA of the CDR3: TGTGCCCAGCGTGGGGGGGGGATCACTGAAGCTTTCTTT.

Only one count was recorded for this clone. In nucleotides, the CDR3 is TGTGCCAGCAGCTCCCCTAGCGGGGCGGGAGATACGCAGTATTTT. The encoded protein is CASSSPSGAGDTQYF. The genes are TRBV7-2 and TRBJ2-3; TRBD2 aligns across 9 bases. Germline V gene data show CDR1 as SGHTA and CDR2 as FQGNSA. This CDR3 spans 15 amino acids. Trimming removed 4 bases from V and 5 bases from J; junction bases left unmatched: 7.

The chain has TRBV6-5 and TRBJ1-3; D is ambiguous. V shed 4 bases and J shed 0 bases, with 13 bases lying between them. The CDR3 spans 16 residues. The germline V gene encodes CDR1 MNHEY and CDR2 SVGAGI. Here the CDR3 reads CASSFLESSSGNTIYF. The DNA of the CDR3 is TGTGCCAGCAGTTTCCTAGAATCCAGCTCTGGAAACACCATATATTTT.

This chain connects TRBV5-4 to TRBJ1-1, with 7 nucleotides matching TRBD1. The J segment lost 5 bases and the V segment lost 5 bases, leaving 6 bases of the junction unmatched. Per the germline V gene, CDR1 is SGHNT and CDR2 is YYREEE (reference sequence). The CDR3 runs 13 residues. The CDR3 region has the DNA TGTGCCAGCAGTCCTACAGGGGTGACTGAAGCTTTCTTT. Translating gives CASSPTGVTEAFF.

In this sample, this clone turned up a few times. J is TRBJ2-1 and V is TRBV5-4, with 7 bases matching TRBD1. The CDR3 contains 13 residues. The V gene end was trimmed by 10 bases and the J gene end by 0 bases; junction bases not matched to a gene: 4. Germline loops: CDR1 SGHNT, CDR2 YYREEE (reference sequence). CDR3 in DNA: TGTGCCTCAAGACAGGGCTCCTACAATGAGCAGTTCTTC. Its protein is CASRQGSYNEQFF.

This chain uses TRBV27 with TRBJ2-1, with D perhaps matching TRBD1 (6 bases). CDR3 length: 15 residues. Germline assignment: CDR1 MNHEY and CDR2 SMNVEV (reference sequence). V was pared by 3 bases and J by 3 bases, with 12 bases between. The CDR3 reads CASSLSGTHYNEQFF. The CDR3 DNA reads TGTGCCAGCAGTTTGTCCGGGACACACTACAATGAGCAGTTCTTC.

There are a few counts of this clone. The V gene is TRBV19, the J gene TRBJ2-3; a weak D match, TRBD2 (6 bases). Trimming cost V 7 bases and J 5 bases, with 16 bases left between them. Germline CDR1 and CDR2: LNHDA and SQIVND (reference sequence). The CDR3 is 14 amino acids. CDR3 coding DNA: TGTGCCAGTACTCGCGGGGCCCCGAGAGATACGCAGTATTTT. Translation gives CASTRGAPRDTQYF.

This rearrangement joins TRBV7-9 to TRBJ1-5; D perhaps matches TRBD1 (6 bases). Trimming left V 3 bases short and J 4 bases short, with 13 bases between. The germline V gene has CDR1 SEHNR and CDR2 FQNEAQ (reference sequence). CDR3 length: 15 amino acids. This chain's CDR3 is CASSFGPGQNQPQHF. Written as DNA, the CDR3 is TGTGCCAGCAGCTTTGGCCCGGGACAAAATCAGCCCCAGCATTTT.

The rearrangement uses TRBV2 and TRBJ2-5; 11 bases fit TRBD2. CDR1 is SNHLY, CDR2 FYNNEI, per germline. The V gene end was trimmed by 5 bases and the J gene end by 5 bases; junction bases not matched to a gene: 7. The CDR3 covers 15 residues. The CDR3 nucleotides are TGTGCCAGCAGTAGAGGGACTAGCGGCCGGGAGACCCAGTACTTC. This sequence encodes CASSRGTSGRETQYF. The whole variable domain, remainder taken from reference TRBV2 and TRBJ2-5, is EPEVTQTPSHQVTQMGQEVILRCVPISNHLYFYWYRQILGQKVEFLVSFYNNEISEKSEIFDDQFSVERPDGSNFTLKIRSTKLEDSAMYFCASSRGTSGRETQYFGPGTRLLVL.

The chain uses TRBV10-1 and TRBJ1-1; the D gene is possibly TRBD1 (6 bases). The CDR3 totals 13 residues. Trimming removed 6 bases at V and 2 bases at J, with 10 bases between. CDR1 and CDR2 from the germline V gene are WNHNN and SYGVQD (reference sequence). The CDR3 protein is CASRSTGNTEAFF. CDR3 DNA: TGCGCCAGCAGGTCGACAGGTAACACTGAAGCTTTCTTT.

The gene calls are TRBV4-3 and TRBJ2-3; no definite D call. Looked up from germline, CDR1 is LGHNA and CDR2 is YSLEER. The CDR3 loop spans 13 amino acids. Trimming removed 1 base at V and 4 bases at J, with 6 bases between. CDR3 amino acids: CASSQGRADTQYF. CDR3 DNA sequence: TGCGCCAGCAGCCAAGGACGGGCAGATACGCAGTATTTT.

The CDR3 region is CASRFLVGDGYTF. For the CDR3, the DNA is TGTGCAAGTCGCTTCCTAGTCGGGGATGGCTACACCTTC. The chain combines TRBV12-2 with TRBJ1-2. TRBV12-2 is tagged as a pseudogene. The CDR3 is made up of 13 amino acids.

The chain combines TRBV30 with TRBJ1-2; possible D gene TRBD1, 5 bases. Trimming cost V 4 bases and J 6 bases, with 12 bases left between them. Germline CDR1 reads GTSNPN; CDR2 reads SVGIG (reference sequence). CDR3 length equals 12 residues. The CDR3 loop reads CAWKLTANGYTF. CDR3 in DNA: TGTGCCTGGAAGTTGACAGCAAATGGCTACACCTTC. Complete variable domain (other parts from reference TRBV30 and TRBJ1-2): SQTIHQWPATLVQPVGSPLSLECTVEGTSNPNLYWYRQAAGRGLQLLFYSVGIGQISSEVPQNLSASRPQDRQFILSSKKLLLSDSGFYLCAWKLTANGYTFGSGTRLTVV.

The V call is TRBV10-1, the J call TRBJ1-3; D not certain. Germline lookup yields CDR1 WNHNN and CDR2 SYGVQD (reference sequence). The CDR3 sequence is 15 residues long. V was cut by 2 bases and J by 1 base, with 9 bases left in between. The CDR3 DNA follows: TGCGCCAGCAGTGAGGCCGGTTATTCTGGAAACACCATATATTTT. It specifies CASSEAGYSGNTIYF.

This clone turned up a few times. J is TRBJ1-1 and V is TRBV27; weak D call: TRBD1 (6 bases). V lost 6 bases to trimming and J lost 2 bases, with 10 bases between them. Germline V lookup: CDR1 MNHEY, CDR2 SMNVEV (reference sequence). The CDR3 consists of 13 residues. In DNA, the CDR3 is TGTGCCAGCAGCTACAGGGCCAACACTGAAGCTTTCTTT. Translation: CASSYRANTEAFF.

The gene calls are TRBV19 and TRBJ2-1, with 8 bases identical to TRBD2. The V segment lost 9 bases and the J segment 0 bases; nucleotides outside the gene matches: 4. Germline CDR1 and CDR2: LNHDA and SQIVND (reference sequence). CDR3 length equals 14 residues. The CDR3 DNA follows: TGTGCCAGCATAGCGGGGAGCTCCTACAATGAGCAGTTCTTC. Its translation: CASIAGSSYNEQFF.

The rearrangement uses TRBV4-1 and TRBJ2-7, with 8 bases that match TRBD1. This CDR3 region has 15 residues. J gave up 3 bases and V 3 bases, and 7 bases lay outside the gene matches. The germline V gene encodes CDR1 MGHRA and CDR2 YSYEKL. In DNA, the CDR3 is TGCGCCAGCAGCCATGCCAGGGGGCCGGACTACGAGCAGTACTTC. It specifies CASSHARGPDYEQYF.

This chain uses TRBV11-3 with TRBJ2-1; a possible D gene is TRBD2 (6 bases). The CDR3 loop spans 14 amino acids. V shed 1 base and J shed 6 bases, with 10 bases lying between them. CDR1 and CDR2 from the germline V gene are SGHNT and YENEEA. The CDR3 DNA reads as TGTGCCAGCAGCTTAGGCCTAGCGTCCAATGAGCAGTTCTTC. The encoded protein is CASSLGLASNEQFF.

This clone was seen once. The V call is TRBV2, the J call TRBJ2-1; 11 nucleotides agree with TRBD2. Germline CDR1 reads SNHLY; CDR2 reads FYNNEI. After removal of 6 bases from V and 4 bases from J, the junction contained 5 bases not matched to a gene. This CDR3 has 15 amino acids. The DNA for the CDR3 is TGTGCCAGCAGGGCTAGCGGGGGGCTTTACAATGAGCAGTTCTTC. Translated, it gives CASRASGGLYNEQFF. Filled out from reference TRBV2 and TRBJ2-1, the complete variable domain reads EPEVTQTPSHQVTQMGQEVILRCVPISNHLYFYWYRQILGQKVEFLVSFYNNEISEKSEIFDDQFSVERPDGSNFTLKIRSTKLEDSAMYFCASRASGGLYNEQFFGPGTRLTVL.

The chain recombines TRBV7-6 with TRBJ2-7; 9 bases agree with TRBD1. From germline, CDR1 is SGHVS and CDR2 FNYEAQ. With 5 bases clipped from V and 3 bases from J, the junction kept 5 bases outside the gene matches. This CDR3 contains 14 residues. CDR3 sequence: CASSQDRGFYEQYF. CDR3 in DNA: TGTGCCAGCAGCCAGGACAGGGGCTTCTACGAGCAGTACTTC.

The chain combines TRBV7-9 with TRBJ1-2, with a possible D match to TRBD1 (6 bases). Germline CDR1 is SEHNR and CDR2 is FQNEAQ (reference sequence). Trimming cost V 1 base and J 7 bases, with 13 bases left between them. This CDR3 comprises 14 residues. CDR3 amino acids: CASSLGGGLSGYTF. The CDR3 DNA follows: TGTGCCAGCAGCTTAGGGGGGGGGCTCAGTGGCTACACCTTC.

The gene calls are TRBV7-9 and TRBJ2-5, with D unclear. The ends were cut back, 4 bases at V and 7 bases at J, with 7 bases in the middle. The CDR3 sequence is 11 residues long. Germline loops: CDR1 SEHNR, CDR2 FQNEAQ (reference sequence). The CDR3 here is CASSWAGTQYF. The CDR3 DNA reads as TGTGCCAGCAGCTGGGCAGGGACCCAGTACTTC. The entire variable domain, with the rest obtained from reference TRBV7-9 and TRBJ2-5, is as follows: DTGVSQNPRHKITKRGQNVTFRCDPISEHNRLYWYRQTLGQGPEFLTYFQNEAQLEKSRLLSDRFSAERPKGSFSTLEIQRTEQGDSAMYLCASSWAGTQYFGPGTRLLVL.

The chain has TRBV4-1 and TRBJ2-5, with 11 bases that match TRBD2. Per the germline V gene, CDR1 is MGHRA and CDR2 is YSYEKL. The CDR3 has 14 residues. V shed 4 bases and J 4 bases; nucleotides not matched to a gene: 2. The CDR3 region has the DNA TGCGCCAGCAGCCTTCTAGCGGGGGGAGAGACCCAGTACTTC. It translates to CASSLLAGGETQYF.

The CDR3 reads CASSYPVATDTQYF. CDR3 sequence (DNA): TGTGCCAGCAGCTACCCTGTGGCCACAGATACGCAGTATTTT. This chain connects TRBV11-1 to TRBJ2-3; unclear D gene. This CDR3 contains 14 residues. V was pared by 4 bases and J by 2 bases, with 10 bases between. Germline loops: CDR1 SGHAT, CDR2 FQDESV (reference sequence).

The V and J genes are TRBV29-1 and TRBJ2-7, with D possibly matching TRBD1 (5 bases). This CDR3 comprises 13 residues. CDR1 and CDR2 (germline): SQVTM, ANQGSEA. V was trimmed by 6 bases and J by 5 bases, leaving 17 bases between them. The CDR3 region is CSVWTPQVHEQYF. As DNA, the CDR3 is TGCAGCGTATGGACACCCCAGGTCCACGAGCAGTACTTC.